This T cell receptor (beta chain) was sequenced during a study of blood T cells in healthy people across ages. This CDR3 spans 15 amino acids. The germline gives CDR1 MNHNY, CDR2 SVGAGI (reference sequence). Trimming shortened V by 4 bases and J by 7 bases, and 19 bases separated the two germline ends. Study observations and caveats: Expanded clonotype shifts may have been confounded, as the donors had an unknown CMV status.

As for this clonotype: The antigen remains unidentified.

A second PCR of about 6 to 11 cycles used a sample-barcoded 5' primer and a J-beta primer mix. TCRdb recomputed calls from the 5' RACE reads with MiXCR, one row per CDR3 protein. The sample yields hundreds of thousands of distinct CDR3 sequences, 50% to 65% seen once. Input material: blood. The chain uses TRBV6-6 and TRBJ1-2; no firm D call. This receptor was identified in a man of 80 years or more in good health. CDR3 nucleotide sequence: TGTGCCAGCAGTTTCATGGACCCGGTCAATCCTGGCTACACCTTC. Its protein is CASSFMDPVNPGYTF.